This TCR beta chain appears in the sequencing data of a study of T cells expressing NK-cell markers. The CDR3 covers 15 residues. Germline V CDR1 and CDR2: SGHTA, FQGNSA. Study-level findings and limits: The share of CD8+ T cells held by dominant NKG2C+ clonotypes was roughly 1.0-8% in six donors. Evidence did not settle whether expanded NKG2C+ T cell clones targeted HCMV.

Reprocessing the 5' RACE reads, TCRdb reports a single entry for every CDR3 protein and omits DNA. This sample contains more than 400,000 distinct CDR3 sequences. As concerns this clonotype: As yet, its antigen is unknown.

The specimen sequenced was blood T cells: a sorted CD56 or NKG2C T cell subset, CD4+ or CD8+ T cells, or bulk PBMC T cells (not recorded which). The clonotype comes from a woman between 18 and 70 years old in good health. The chain is built from TRBV7-2 and TRBJ2-5; the D call from TCRdb, TRBD1, cannot be confirmed without DNA. The CDR3 reads CASSLRGTGKETQYF.